The next 3 T cell receptor beta chains were all read from a single sample in a study of blood T cell repertoires in COVID-19. Sequencing was performed with immunoSEQ multiplex PCR; in TCRdb, only in-frame clones are kept and a portion is missing. The sample records around 250,000 clones, 75% to 90% being singletons. Sequences were obtained from peripheral blood. These receptors were collected from a man under 40 who had recovered from COVID-19.

The chain carries TRBV3-1 (or the pseudogene TRBV3-2) and TRBJ2-3; 16 nucleotides agree with TRBD2. This CDR3 is built from 18 residues. Germline trimming cut 4 bases from V and 0 bases from J; bases unmatched to any gene: 4. Germline V gene data show CDR1 as LGHDT and CDR2 as YNNKEL (reference sequence). The CDR3 region is CASSPGTSGGVSTDTQYF. CDR3 DNA: TGTGCCAGCAGCCCCGGGACTAGCGGGGGGGTTAGCACAGATACGCAGTATTTT.

The V call is TRBV25-1, the J call TRBJ1-6; no reliable D call. Looked up from germline, CDR1 is MGHDK and CDR2 is SYGVNS. Trimming shortened V by 6 bases and J by 6 bases, and 12 bases separated the two germline ends. There are 14 residues in the CDR3. CDR3 in DNA: TGTGCCAGCAGCGGACTGTGGGTTAATTCACCCCTCCACTTT. Translation: CASSGLWVNSPLHF.

The rearrangement joins TRBV28 to TRBJ2-3; D might be TRBD2 (5 bases). Germline V lookup: CDR1 MDHEN, CDR2 SYDVKM. The CDR3 runs 15 residues. V was pared by 7 bases and J by 0 bases, with 14 bases between. In DNA, the CDR3 is TGTGCCAGCACCGTTGGACTGTCCAGCACAGATACGCAGTATTTT. This gives the protein CASTVGLSSTDTQYF.